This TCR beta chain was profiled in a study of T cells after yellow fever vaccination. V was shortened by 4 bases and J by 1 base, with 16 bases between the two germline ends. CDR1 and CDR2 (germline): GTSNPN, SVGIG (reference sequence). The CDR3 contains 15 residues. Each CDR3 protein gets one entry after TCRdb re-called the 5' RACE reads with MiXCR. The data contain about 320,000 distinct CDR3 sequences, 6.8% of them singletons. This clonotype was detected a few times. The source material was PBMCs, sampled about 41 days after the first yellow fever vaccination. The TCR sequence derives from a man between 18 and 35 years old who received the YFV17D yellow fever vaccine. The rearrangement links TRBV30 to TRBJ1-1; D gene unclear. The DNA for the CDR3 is TGTGCCTGGACTATTCACTCGGGCAGGAACACTGAAGCTTTCTTT. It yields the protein CAWTIHSGRNTEAFF.